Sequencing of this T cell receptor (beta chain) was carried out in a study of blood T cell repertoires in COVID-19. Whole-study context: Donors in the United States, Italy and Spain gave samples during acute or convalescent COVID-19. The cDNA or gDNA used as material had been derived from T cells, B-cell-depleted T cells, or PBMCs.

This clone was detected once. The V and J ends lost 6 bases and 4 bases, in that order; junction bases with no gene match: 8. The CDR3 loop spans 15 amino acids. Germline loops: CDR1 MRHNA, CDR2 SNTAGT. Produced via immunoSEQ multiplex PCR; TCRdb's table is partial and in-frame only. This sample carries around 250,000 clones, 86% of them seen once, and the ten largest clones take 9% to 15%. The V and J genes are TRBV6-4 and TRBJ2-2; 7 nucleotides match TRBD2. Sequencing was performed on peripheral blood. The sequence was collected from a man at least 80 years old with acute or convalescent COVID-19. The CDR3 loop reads CASSVEGGSTGELFF. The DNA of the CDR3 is TGTGCCAGCAGCGTCGAAGGCGGGAGCACCGGGGAGCTGTTTTTT.